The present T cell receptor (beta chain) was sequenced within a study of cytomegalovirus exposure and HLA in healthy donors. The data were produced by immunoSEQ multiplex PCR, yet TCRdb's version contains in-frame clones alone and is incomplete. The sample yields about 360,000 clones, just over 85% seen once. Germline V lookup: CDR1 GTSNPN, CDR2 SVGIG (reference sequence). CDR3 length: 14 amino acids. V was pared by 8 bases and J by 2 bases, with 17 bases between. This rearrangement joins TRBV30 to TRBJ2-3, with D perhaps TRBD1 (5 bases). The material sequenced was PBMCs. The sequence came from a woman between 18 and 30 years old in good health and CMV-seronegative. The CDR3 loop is CAARRRQPTDTQYF. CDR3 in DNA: TGTGCCGCCCGGCGACGACAGCCCACAGATACGCAGTATTTT.